The next 30 T cell receptor beta chains were all read from a single sample in a study of T cells after yellow fever vaccination. TCRdb ran MiXCR on the 5' RACE reads and lists one entry per CDR3 protein. The sample records 350,000 or so distinct CDR3 sequences, roughly 8.6% being singletons. This specimen was PBMCs, taken approximately 40 days after the first yellow fever vaccination. Receptors originate from a young man who received the YFV17D yellow fever vaccine.

This clonotype was found many times. The rearrangement joins TRBV20-1 to TRBJ2-3; 8 bases are shared with TRBD2. Trimming took 3 bases from V and 1 from J; bases not matched to a gene: 0. The CDR3 runs to 13 residues. Per germline, CDR1 DFQATT and CDR2 SNEGSKA (reference sequence). The chain's CDR3 is CSASGGGTDTQYF. CDR3 bases: TGCAGTGCTAGCGGGGGGGGCACAGATACGCAGTATTTT.

This clonotype was recorded many times. The chain employs TRBV5-1 and TRBJ2-7, with 7 bases that match TRBD1. Germline V gives CDR1 SGHRS, CDR2 YFSETQ. The CDR3 consists of 15 residues. V gave up 4 bases and J gave up 0 bases; unmatched junction bases: 7. CDR3 amino acids: CASSRDSQSSYEQYF. For the CDR3, the DNA is TGCGCCAGCAGCAGGGACAGCCAGAGCTCCTACGAGCAGTACTTC.

This clonotype was counted only a few times. CDR3 in DNA: TGTGCCAGCAGCCAAGTGTTGCGGACAGGGGTCTATGGCTACACCTTC. It yields the protein CASSQVLRTGVYGYTF. The chain couples TRBV3-1 to TRBJ1-2; TRBD1 aligns across 9 bases. V dropped 1 base and J dropped 4; count of bases not matched to a gene: 7. Germline V gene data show CDR1 as LGHDT and CDR2 as YNNKEL (reference sequence). This CDR3 contains 16 residues.

The V and J genes are TRBV9 and TRBJ1-3; D is uncertain. Germline V gene data show CDR1 as SGDLS and CDR2 as YYNGEE. This CDR3 spans 14 amino acids. Deletions cut 3 bases from V and 4 bases from J, with 11 bases between. CDR3 loop: CASSARTGGNTIYF. The CDR3 DNA follows: TGTGCCAGCAGCGCTCGGACCGGCGGAAACACCATATATTTT.

A few counts support this clonotype. The CDR3 DNA reads as TGTGCCATCATGGGGGTAAGCACAGATACGCAGTATTTT. This gives the protein CAIMGVSTDTQYF. V is TRBV10-3 and J is TRBJ2-3; D tentatively fits TRBD1 or TRBD2 (5 bases each). With 7 bases removed from V and 0 bases from J, the gap between germline ends came to 8 bases. Looked up from germline, CDR1 is ENHRY and CDR2 is SYGVKD. The CDR3 consists of 13 residues.

In its sample, this clonotype was seen a few times. The V call is TRBV6-1, the J call TRBJ1-1; TRBD1 is a possible D gene (6 bases). The germline V and J ends were trimmed by 8 bases and 6 bases, with 16 bases remaining between them. The CDR3 totals 13 residues. Germline V gene lookup returns CDR1 MNHNS and CDR2 SASEGT. The CDR3 spells CASEGYPGAEAFF. The CDR3 nucleotides read TGTGCCAGCGAGGGGTACCCAGGGGCTGAAGCTTTCTTT.

This sequence joins TRBV7-2 and TRBJ2-7, with D tentatively TRBD1 (6 bases). Germline loops: CDR1 SGHTA, CDR2 FQGNSA. The CDR3 covers 17 residues. Between the trimmed V and J ends, which lost 8 bases and 5 bases, there was a span of 28 bases. For the CDR3, the DNA is TGTGCCAGCGGGCCGCGAAGGGGCAGGGGCTTAATACACGAGCAGTACTTC. As protein: CASGPRRGRGLIHEQYF.

This clonotype was observed a few times. The chain employs TRBV12-3 or TRBV12-4 and TRBJ2-2; the D gene is possibly TRBD1 (5 bases). The CDR3 has 15 amino acids. V lost 1 base and J lost 3, with 9 bases in between. The CDR3 region has the DNA TGTGCCAGCAGTTTAGGGGGCGCGGACACCGGGGAGCTGTTTTTT. This sequence encodes CASSLGGADTGELFF.

A word on this clonotype: The conserved closing phenylalanine or tryptophan is absent in this CDR3, likely reflecting a read error. This chain connects TRBV20-1 to TRBJ1-5; unclear D gene. Germline-derived CDR1 and CDR2 are DFQATT and SNEGSKA (reference sequence). Trimming took 3 bases from V and 4 from J, leaving 7 bases between them. CDR3 length: 12 amino acids. Here the CDR3 DNA reads TGCAGTGCTAGGGTTATAAATCAGCCCCAGCATTCT. It codes for CSARVINQPQHS.

The chain joins TRBV7-2 to TRBJ1-5, with 7 bases matching TRBD1. The germline CDR1 and CDR2 sequences are SGHTA and FQGNSA. The V gene end was trimmed by 1 base and the J gene end by 7 bases; junction bases not matched to a gene: 7. The CDR3 spans 15 residues. The CDR3 DNA sequence: TGTGCCAGCAGCTTAGATTCCCAGGGGGGGCAGCCCCAGCATTTT. Encoded protein: CASSLDSQGGQPQHF.

J is TRBJ2-5 and V is TRBV6-6, with D unclear. Trimming shortened V by 2 bases and J by 1 base, and 2 bases separated the two germline ends. The CDR3 runs 12 residues. Germline V lookup: CDR1 MNHNY, CDR2 SVGAGI (reference sequence). The CDR3 loop reads CASSYTQETQYF. CDR3 in DNA: TGTGCCAGCAGTTACACCCAAGAGACCCAGTACTTC.

This clonotype came up many times. The CDR3 loop is CASSRLYEQYF. DNA of the CDR3: TGTGCCAGCAGCCGTCTCTACGAGCAGTACTTC. The V call is TRBV11-2, the J call TRBJ2-7, with D unclear. The germline gives CDR1 SGHAT, CDR2 FQNNGV. CDR3 length equals 11 residues. V was shortened by 5 bases and J by 3 bases, with 5 bases between the two germline ends.

The chain combines TRBV4-3 with TRBJ2-1; 7 bases line up with TRBD1. The ends lost 0 bases at V and 16 bases at J; junction bases unmatched: 12. Germline CDR1 is LGHNA and CDR2 is YSLEER. The CDR3 is made up of 14 amino acids. CDR3 sequence reads: CASSQEVTPGQLFF. CDR3 DNA: TGCGCCAGCAGCCAAGAAGTCACCCCGGGACAGCTTTTCTTC.

This clonotype was found a few times. V and J are TRBV20-1 and TRBJ2-5; D could derive from TRBD1 or TRBD2 (5 bases each). CDR3 length equals 15 residues. The V end was cut by 5 bases, the J end by 1 base, with 17 bases between. Germline V gene lookup returns CDR1 DFQATT and CDR2 SNEGSKA (reference sequence). The CDR3 nucleotides read TGCAGTGCTGAGGGGTGGGGGTCCACCCAAGAGACCCAGTACTTC. This encodes CSAEGWGSTQETQYF.

This clonotype was detected ten times or more. V usage is TRBV11-2 and J usage is TRBJ1-1; TRBD1 matches 8 bases. The CDR3 sequence is 13 residues long. After removal of 4 bases from V and 5 bases from J, the junction contained 3 bases not matched to a gene. CDR1 is SGHAT and CDR2 is FQNNGV in the germline V gene. CDR3: CASSSQGATEAFF. CDR3 DNA sequence: TGTGCCAGCAGCTCCCAGGGGGCGACTGAAGCTTTCTTT.

This clonotype was seen repeatedly, ten times or more. The V call is TRBV5-1, the J call TRBJ2-5; 11 positions agree with TRBD2. Germline V gene lookup returns CDR1 SGHRS and CDR2 YFSETQ. With 4 bases clipped from V and 3 bases from J, the junction kept 8 bases outside the gene matches. The CDR3 length is 16 residues. In nucleotides, the CDR3 is TGCGCCAGCAGCCCCCGGCCGGGACTAGCGGAAGAGACCCAGTACTTC. This translates into CASSPRPGLAEETQYF.

This rearrangement joins TRBV7-2 to TRBJ2-3; the D is unclear. CDR3 length equals 15 residues. The V end lost 1 base, the J end lost 1 base, and 9 bases lay between the germline ends. Germline assignment: CDR1 SGHTA and CDR2 FQGNSA. The CDR3 sequence: CASSLETARTDTQYF. As DNA, the CDR3 is TGTGCCAGCAGCTTAGAAACCGCCCGCACAGATACGCAGTATTTT.

In this sample, this clonotype turned up a few times. This chain links TRBV18 with TRBJ2-7; 10 positions match TRBD1. V shed 3 bases, J shed 0 bases, and the junction held 2 bases outside the gene matches. Germline V gene sequence: CDR1 KGHSH, CDR2 LQKENI. The CDR3 has 15 amino acids. The CDR3: CASSPGTGASYEQYF. CDR3 nucleotides: TGTGCCAGCTCACCCGGGACAGGGGCCTCCTACGAGCAGTACTTC.

This clonotype turned up a few times. The rearrangement joins TRBV7-2 to TRBJ2-2; possibly TRBD2 for D (6 bases). CDR3 length equals 14 residues. CDR1 SGHTA and CDR2 FQGNSA come from the germline V gene. Trimming took off 3 bases at V and 5 bases at J, with 10 bases between the two ends. The CDR3 loop is CASSLRGPTGELFF. CDR3 coding DNA: TGTGCCAGCAGCTTGCGGGGCCCAACCGGGGAGCTGTTTTTT.

The chain combines TRBV11-2 with TRBJ2-2; D is possibly TRBD1 (5 bases). The CDR3 is made up of 13 amino acids. V gave up 10 bases and J gave up 2 bases, with 11 bases separating them. Germline V CDR1 and CDR2: SGHAT, FQNNGV. The CDR3 protein is CAMPTANTGELFF. The CDR3, as DNA: TGTGCCATGCCGACAGCAAACACCGGGGAGCTGTTTTTT.

The CDR3, as DNA: TGTGCCAGCAGTGGAGGGGGTAGCGGGGGACCAGATACGCAGTATTTT. Its protein product is CASSGGGSGGPDTQYF. This chain links TRBV6-4 with TRBJ2-3; 9 nucleotides agree with TRBD2. The CDR3 has 16 residues. With V trimmed by 4 bases and J by 4 bases, 9 bases remained unmatched. Germline V gene lookup returns CDR1 MRHNA and CDR2 SNTAGT.

This clonotype was counted at least ten times. This rearrangement joins TRBV3-1 to TRBJ1-1; D gene unclear. V gave up 4 bases and J gave up 1 base, with 7 bases separating them. Germline CDR1 is LGHDT and CDR2 is YNNKEL (reference sequence). The CDR3 has 13 residues. CDR3: CASSPPTNTEAFF. For the CDR3, the DNA is TGTGCCAGCAGCCCACCTACGAACACTGAAGCTTTCTTT.

This chain connects TRBV12-3 or TRBV12-4 to TRBJ2-2; the D gene is possibly TRBD1 (6 bases). Trimming pared 3 bases from V and 3 bases from J, leaving 11 bases between. CDR3 length: 15 residues. The CDR3 protein is CASSLWQGYTGELFF. The CDR3 bases are TGTGCCAGCAGTTTGTGGCAGGGGTACACCGGGGAGCTGTTTTTT.

This clonotype was counted many times. The V gene is TRBV20-1, the J gene TRBJ2-2; D is perhaps TRBD2 (5 bases). CDR1 and CDR2 from the germline V gene are DFQATT and SNEGSKA (reference sequence). This CDR3 is built from 11 residues. Trimming shortened V by 6 bases and J by 5 bases, and 7 bases separated the two germline ends. The CDR3 loop is CSATGTGELFF. CDR3 sequence (DNA): TGCAGTGCCACGGGGACCGGGGAGCTGTTTTTT.

This clonotype was counted many times. V gene TRBV5-1 combines with J gene TRBJ1-5; D ambiguous. The CDR3 is 15 amino acids. With 3 bases removed from V and 1 base from J, the gap between germline ends came to 11 bases. From germline, CDR1 is SGHRS and CDR2 YFSETQ. CDR3 nucleotide sequence: TGCGCCAGCAGCTCTTTAGGTGGGAGCAATCAGCCCCAGCATTTT. Protein product: CASSSLGGSNQPQHF.

The chain joins TRBV15 to TRBJ2-7; D is ambiguous. Germline CDR1 LNHNV, CDR2 YYDKDF (reference sequence). This CDR3 contains 15 residues. V dropped 4 bases and J dropped 4 bases, with 17 bases sitting between them. The DNA for the CDR3 is TGTGCCACCAGCAATTACCGTGGGATGAAATACGAGCAGTACTTC. Its protein is CATSNYRGMKYEQYF.

A few counts support this clonotype. DNA for the CDR3: TGTGCCAGCAGTTACCCACAGGCCCGGTACGTC. It encodes CASSYPQARYV. The chain combines TRBV12-3 or TRBV12-4 with TRBJ2-7, with D perhaps matching TRBD1 (5 bases). This CDR3 region has 11 residues. Trimming stripped 4 bases from V and 12 bases from J, with 13 bases between.

The chain joins TRBV6-5 to TRBJ2-3, with D perhaps assigned TRBD1 or TRBD2 (6 bases each). Trimming removed 2 bases at V and 0 bases at J, with 12 bases between. The V gene's germline CDR1 is MNHEY and CDR2 SVGAGI. CDR3 length: 16 amino acids. CDR3 in DNA: TGTGCCAGCAGTTACCTCCTAGGGGGGAGCACAGATACGCAGTATTTT. It is translated as CASSYLLGGSTDTQYF.

In this sample, this clonotype turned up many times. The V and J genes are TRBV5-1 and TRBJ1-5; tentative D call: TRBD1 (6 bases). This CDR3 has 16 residues. With 6 bases removed from V and 1 base from J, the gap between germline ends came to 17 bases. Germline-derived CDR1 and CDR2 are SGHRS and YFSETQ. The CDR3 spells CASIRVGARSNQPQHF. DNA of the CDR3: TGCGCCAGCATCCGGGTGGGGGCGCGAAGCAATCAGCCCCAGCATTTT.

The V gene is TRBV12-3 or TRBV12-4, the J gene TRBJ2-3; 9 bases are shared with TRBD2. The CDR3 is 16 amino acids. The junction had 4 bases not matched to a gene; V was cut back by 3 bases and J by 0 bases. The CDR3 DNA reads TGTGCCAGCAGTTTGGATACTAGCGGGAGCACAGATACGCAGTATTTT. Translating gives CASSLDTSGSTDTQYF.